This T cell receptor beta chain was found in a study of cytomegalovirus exposure and HLA in healthy donors. Findings and limits, study-wide: Segments of the TCR beta V type were, in most cases, productive about 90% or about 30% of the time in an earlier analysis. In a later analysis, HLA-associated TCR beta chains were more clonally expanded than equally common others. Reported performance of the classifier showed diagnosis of cytomegalovirus status with high specificity and sensitivity.

Vbeta (60) and Jbeta (13) primers were used in the PCR. The data were produced by immunoSEQ multiplex PCR, yet TCRdb's version contains in-frame clones alone and is incomplete. The sample lists about 200,000 clones, roughly 13% occurring once. On this clone itself: The antigen is undetermined.

The sequence was collected from a man aged 50-60 years in good health and CMV-seropositive. Sequenced sample: PBMCs.

The CDR3 loop reads CASSRTGTGVGYEQYF. The CDR3 nucleotides are TGCGCCAGCAGCCGAACTGGGACAGGGGTGGGGTACGAGCAGTACTTC. This sequence joins TRBV4-3 and TRBJ2-7; the match to TRBD1 covers 10 bases. V shed 4 bases, J shed 4 bases, and the junction held 10 bases outside the gene matches. The V gene's germline CDR1 is LGHNA and CDR2 YSLEER. CDR3 length equals 16 residues.